This TCR beta chain emerged from a study of blood T cell repertoires in COVID-19. TCRdb's table, derived via immunoSEQ multiplex PCR, lists solely in-frame clones and lacks some. Counted here are 270,000 or so clones, about 80% occurring once; the ten biggest clones make up less than 10%. The CDR3 loop spans 17 amino acids. V was pared by 0 bases and J by 7 bases, with 13 bases of the junction left unmatched. Germline assignment: CDR1 KGHSH and CDR2 LQKENI. V is TRBV18 and J is TRBJ2-7; 9 bases map to TRBD2. The source material was peripheral blood. The sequence came from a human donor in a cohort sampled during active COVID-19. The CDR3 protein is CASSPPRSSGEWREQYF. The CDR3 nucleotides are TGTGCCAGCTCACCACCGAGGTCTAGCGGGGAGTGGAGGGAGCAGTACTTC.